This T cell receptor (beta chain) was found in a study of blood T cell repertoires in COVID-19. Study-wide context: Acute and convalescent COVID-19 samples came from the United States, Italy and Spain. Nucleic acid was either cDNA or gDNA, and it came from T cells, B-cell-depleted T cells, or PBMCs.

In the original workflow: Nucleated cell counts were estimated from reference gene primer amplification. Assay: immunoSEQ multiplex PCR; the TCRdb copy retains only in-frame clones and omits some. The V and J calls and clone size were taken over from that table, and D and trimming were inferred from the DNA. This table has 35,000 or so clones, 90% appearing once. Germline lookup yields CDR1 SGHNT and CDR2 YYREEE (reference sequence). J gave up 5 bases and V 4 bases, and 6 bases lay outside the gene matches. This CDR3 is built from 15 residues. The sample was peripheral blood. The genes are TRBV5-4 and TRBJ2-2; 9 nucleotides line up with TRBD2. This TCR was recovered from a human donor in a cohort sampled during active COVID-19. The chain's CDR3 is CASSQREAGTGELFF. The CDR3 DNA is TGTGCCAGCAGCCAGCGGGAGGCGGGGACCGGGGAGCTGTTTTTT.